Described below is a single TCR beta chain sequence and its context. Original processing notes: Amplification of reference gene primers was used by the study to estimate nucleated cell counts. TCRdb's copy holds only in-frame clones and misses some; the assay was immunoSEQ multiplex PCR. V and J calls and clone size are given by that table; D and trimming were obtained from the DNA. In the table there are 30,000 or so clones, 65% to 90% of which are singletons. CDR1 is MNHNY and CDR2 is SVGAGI in the germline V gene (reference sequence). The CDR3 is made up of 14 amino acids. Trimming removed 6 bases from V and 1 base from J; junction bases left unmatched: 4. These data originate in a study of blood T cell repertoires in COVID-19. Study summary: Samples taken during acute and convalescent COVID-19 were collected in the United States, Italy and Spain. Sample material is recorded as cDNA or gDNA derived from T cells, B-cell-depleted T cells, or PBMCs.

This clonotype originated in a woman of 80 years or more with active or convalescent COVID-19. The V gene is TRBV6-6, the J gene TRBJ2-3; TRBD2 agrees at 7 bases. Sequencing was performed on peripheral blood. The CDR3 coding sequence is TGTGCCAGCAGCCTGGGGGGGGGCACAGATACGCAGTATTTT. Its translation: CASSLGGGTDTQYF.